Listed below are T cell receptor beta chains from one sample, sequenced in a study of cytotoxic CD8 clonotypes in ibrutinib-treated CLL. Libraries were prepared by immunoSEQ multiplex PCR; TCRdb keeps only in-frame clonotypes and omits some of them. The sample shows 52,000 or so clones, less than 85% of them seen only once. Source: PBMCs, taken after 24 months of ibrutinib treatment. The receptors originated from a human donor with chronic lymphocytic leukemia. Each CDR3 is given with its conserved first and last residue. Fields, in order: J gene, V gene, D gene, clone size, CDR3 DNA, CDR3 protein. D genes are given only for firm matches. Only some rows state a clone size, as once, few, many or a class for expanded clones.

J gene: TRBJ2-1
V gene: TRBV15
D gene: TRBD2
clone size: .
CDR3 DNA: TGTGCCACCAGCATTCCAACTAGCGGAGACTACAATGAGCAGTTCTTC
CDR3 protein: CATSIPTSGDYNEQFF

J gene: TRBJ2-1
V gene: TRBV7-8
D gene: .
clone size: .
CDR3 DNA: TGTGCCAGCAGCTTAGCTTTCGGATTCAGGTTGGCGGATCGGAACGGAAATGAGCAGTTCTTC
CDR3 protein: CASSLAFGFRLADRNGNEQFF

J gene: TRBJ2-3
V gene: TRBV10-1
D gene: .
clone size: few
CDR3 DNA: TGCGCCAGCAGTGAGGGCGGGGGCCCAGCGGTTACGCAGTATTTT
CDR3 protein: CASSEGGGPAVTQYF

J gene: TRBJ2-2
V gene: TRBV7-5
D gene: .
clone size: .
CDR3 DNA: TGTGCCAGAAGCTTAAGCGGGAGATGGACCGGGGAGCTGTTTTTT
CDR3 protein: CARSLSGRWTGELFF

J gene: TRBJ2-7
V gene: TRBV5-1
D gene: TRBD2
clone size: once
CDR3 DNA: TGCGCCAGCAGCTTGGCGGGAGGGTCCTACGAGCAGTACTTC
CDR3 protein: CASSLAGGSYEQYF

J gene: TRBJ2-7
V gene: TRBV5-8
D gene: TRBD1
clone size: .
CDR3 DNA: TGTGCCAGCAGCCAGGGGGACAGGGTAGGGACCTACGAGCAGTACTTC
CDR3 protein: CASSQGDRVGTYEQYF

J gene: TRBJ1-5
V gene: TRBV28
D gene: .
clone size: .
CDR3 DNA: TGTGCCAGTCATTTTTGGGGGGCAGGGGACAGCAATCAGCCCCAGCATTTT
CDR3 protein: CASHFWGAGDSNQPQHF

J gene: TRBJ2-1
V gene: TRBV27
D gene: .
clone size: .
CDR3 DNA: TGTGCCAGCAGTTCCGTAGCGGAACCGGCCAATGAGCAGTTCTTC
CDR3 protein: CASSSVAEPANEQFF

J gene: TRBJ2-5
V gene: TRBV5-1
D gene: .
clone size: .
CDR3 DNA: TGCGCCAGCAGCTTGGGGAACAGGAGAGAAGAGACCCAGTACTTC
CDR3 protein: CASSLGNRREETQYF

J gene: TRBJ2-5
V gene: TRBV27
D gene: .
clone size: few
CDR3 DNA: TGTGCCAGCAGCCGGAAGGACGGGGAGACCCAGTACTTC
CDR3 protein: CASSRKDGETQYF

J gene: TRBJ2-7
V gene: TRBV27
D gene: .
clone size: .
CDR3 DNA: TGTGCCAGCACCCCTCACTCCGGAGCCCACGAGCAGTACTTC
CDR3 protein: CASTPHSGAHEQYF

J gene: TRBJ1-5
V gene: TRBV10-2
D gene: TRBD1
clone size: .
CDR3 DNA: TGCGCCAGCAGGGGGACAGGGACAGGTCAGCCCCAGCATTTT
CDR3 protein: CASRGTGTGQPQHF

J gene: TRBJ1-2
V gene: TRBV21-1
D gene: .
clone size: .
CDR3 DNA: TGTGCCAGCAGCAAAGGAGGGCCGCTAAGGTATGGCTACACCTTC
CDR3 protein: CASSKGGPLRYGYTF

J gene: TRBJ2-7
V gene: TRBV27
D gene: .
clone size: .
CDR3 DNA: TGTGCCAGCAGTTTATCTGCTGGGACTGGGATCTACGAGCAGTACTTC
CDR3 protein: CASSLSAGTGIYEQYF

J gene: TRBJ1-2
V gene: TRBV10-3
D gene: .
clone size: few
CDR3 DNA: TGTGCCATCAGTGATTTGGGATCCTATGGCTACACCTTC
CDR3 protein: CAISDLGSYGYTF